A selection of T cell receptor beta chains follows, all from one sample in a study of glioma-infiltrating T cells. TCRdb analysed the multiplex PCR reads with MiXCR anew, one entry per CDR3 protein. The sample has 150,000 to 200,000 distinct CDR3 sequences, about 32% seen once; the top ten hold 20%. The specimen sequenced was glioma tissue, nonneoplastic brain tissue, or PBMCs (not recorded which). The receptors come from a human donor with low-grade glioma or glioblastoma, undergoing nonglioma brain surgery, or in good health (not recorded which). Each CDR3 is given with its conserved first and last residue. Fields, in order: clone size, J gene, D gene, V gene, CDR3 protein, CDR3 DNA. D genes are given only for firm matches. Clone size is shown for a subset of rows, as once, few, many or a class of expanded clone.

-,TRBJ2-5,TRBD2,TRBV4-1,CASSQGGLVQETQYF,TGCGCCAGCAGCCAAGGAGGACTAGTCCAAGAGACCCAGTACTTC
-,TRBJ2-3,-,TRBV18,CASSPGNRLTDAQYF,TGTGCCAGCTCCCCGGGCAATCGGTTGACAGATGCGCAGTATTTT
-,TRBJ1-5,TRBD1,TRBV7-2,CASNFPQGQNNQPQHF,TGTGCCAGCAACTTTCCCCAGGGACAGAACAATCAGCCCCAGCATTTT
many,TRBJ2-7,-,TRBV10-3,CATSGTLTYEQYF,TGTGCCACCTCCGGGACGCTCACCTACGAGCAGTACTTC
many,TRBJ1-2,TRBD1,TRBV12-3/TRBV12-4,CASNDRGSLSGYGYTF,TGTGCCAGCAACGACAGGGGATCATTATCCGGGTATGGCTACACCTTC
-,TRBJ2-7,TRBD2,TRBV5-1,CASSLDGTTYYEQYF,TGCGCCAGCAGCTTGGACGGGACTACATACTACGAGCAGTACTTC
many,TRBJ2-3,TRBD2,TRBV9,CASSPGTSGAGDTQYF,TGTGCCAGCAGCCCGGGGACTAGCGGGGCCGGAGATACGCAGTATTTT
-,TRBJ2-1,TRBD2,TRBV4-1,CASSQELAGVYHNEQFF,TGCGCCAGCAGCCAAGAACTAGCGGGAGTTTATCACAATGAGCAGTTCTTC
-,TRBJ2-1,TRBD1,TRBV3-1,CASSYWTGPYHEQFF,TGTGCCAGCAGCTACTGGACAGGGCCATATCATGAGCAGTTCTTC
-,TRBJ1-5,-,TRBV7-9,CASSLDLGGMGNQPQHF,TGTGCCAGCAGCTTAGATCTGGGGGGCATGGGCAATCAGCCCCAGCATTTT
-,TRBJ1-3,-,TRBV27,CATTDRKIYGNTIYF,TGTGCCACCACGGACAGAAAGATCTATGGAAACACCATATATTTT
-,TRBJ1-1,-,TRBV4-1,CASSQGVQGNTEAFF,TGCGCCAGCAGCCAGGGCGTGCAGGGGAACACTGAAGCTTTCTTT
-,TRBJ2-3,TRBD2,TRBV29-1,CSVETSGGSDTQYF,TGCAGCGTGGAGACTAGCGGGGGGAGTGATACGCAGTATTTT
many,TRBJ1-1,-,TRBV10-3,CAITKDGGNTEAFF,TGTGCCATCACTAAGGACGGAGGGAACACTGAAGCTTTCTTT
few,TRBJ1-6,-,TRBV5-5,CASSDQKRGDNSPLHF,TGTGCCAGCAGCGACCAGAAGAGGGGCGATAATTCACCCCTCCACTTT
few,TRBJ1-2,-,TRBV30,CAYEQRWGRDTF,TGTGCCTACGAACAAAGGTGGGGGAGGGACACCTTC
few,TRBJ2-3,-,TRBV19,CASSISAVRTTDTQYF,TGTGCCAGTAGCATCTCCGCGGTCCGTACCACAGATACGCAGTATTTT
many,TRBJ2-1,-,TRBV5-1,CASSLGSITPGHQRGDEQFF,TGCGCCAGCAGCTTAGGGTCCATCACACCGGGACACCAGAGGGGCGATGAGCAGTTCTTC
once,TRBJ2-2,TRBD1,TRBV7-9,CASTPGTGSDTGELFF,TGTGCCAGCACCCCGGGGACAGGAAGCGACACCGGGGAGCTGTTTTTT
-,TRBJ2-2,-,TRBV11-2,CASSEQAGELFF,TGTGCCAGCAGCGAACAGGCCGGGGAGCTGTTTTTT
many,TRBJ2-7,-,TRBV27,CASSSMGGEQYF,TGTGCCAGCAGTTCCATGGGAGGCGAGCAGTACTTC
-,TRBJ2-1,-,TRBV12-5,CASGLGTYDNEQFF,TGTGCTAGTGGCTTGGGTACCTACGACAATGAGCAGTTCTTC
many,TRBJ2-7,TRBD1,TRBV24-1,CATSDRTGDEQYF,TGTGCCACCAGTGATCGAACAGGGGACGAGCAGTACTTC
few,TRBJ1-2,TRBD1,TRBV7-8,CASSPVGKGAYGYTF,TGTGCCAGCAGCCCCGTCGGGAAGGGGGCCTATGGCTACACCTTC
few,TRBJ2-7,-,TRBV18,CASSPPRFTGRGYEQYF,TGTGCCAGCTCACCACCAAGGTTTACTGGGCGGGGCTACGAGCAGTACTTC
-,TRBJ2-6,-,TRBV19,CASSIVLRASGANVLTF,-
many,TRBJ2-5,-,TRBV7-9,CASSFGQAGGQYF,TGTGCCAGCAGCTTCGGACAGGCCGGGGGCCAGTACTTC
many,TRBJ2-7,-,TRBV29-1,CSVRYEQYF,TGCAGCGTTCGGTACGAGCAGTACTTC
many,TRBJ1-1,-,TRBV19,CASSQGPWDTEAFF,TGTGCCAGTAGTCAGGGCCCCTGGGACACTGAAGCTTTCTTT
many,TRBJ2-2,-,TRBV11-2,CASSWQLVVGNTGELFF,TGTGCCAGCAGCTGGCAGCTAGTAGTTGGGAACACCGGGGAGCTGTTTTTT
many,TRBJ1-3,-,TRBV6-2/TRBV6-3,CASSYTGKTGNTIYF,TGTGCCAGCAGTTACACAGGGAAGACTGGAAACACCATATATTTT
many,TRBJ1-6,-,TRBV19,CASTPSDYSPLHF,TGTGCCAGTACCCCGTCCGACTATTCACCCCTCCACTTT
-,TRBJ2-3,-,TRBV6-4,CASSDSSIDTKYF,TGTGCCAGCAGTGACTCAAGTATAGATACGAAGTATTTT
many,TRBJ2-3,-,TRBV25-1,CASSESQGSGADTQYF,TGTGCCAGCAGTGAATCACAAGGATCGGGCGCAGATACGCAGTATTTT
many,TRBJ2-7,-,TRBV7-9,CASSYRGYEQYF,TGTGCCAGCAGCTACAGAGGGTACGAGCAGTACTTC
many,TRBJ2-7,-,TRBV27,CASSLSIQRVHDEQYF,TGTGCCAGCAGTTTATCAATCCAGCGGGTCCACGACGAGCAGTACTTC
many,TRBJ1-5,-,TRBV20-1,CSARLGGLNQPQHF,TGCAGTGCTAGATTGGGAGGCCTCAATCAGCCCCAGCATTTT
many,TRBJ1-1,-,TRBV28,CASSLFERTEAFF,TGTGCCAGCAGTTTATTTGAGAGAACTGAAGCTTTCTTT
-,TRBJ2-3,-,TRBV20-1,CSARAPTWAEDTQYF,TGCAGTGCTAGAGCACCGACGTGGGCCGAAGATACGCAGTATTTT
-,TRBJ1-1,-,TRBV24-1,CAARRGDLNTEAFF,TGTGCCGCCCGTCGGGGGGACCTGAACACTGAAGCTTTCTTT
many,TRBJ2-4,-,TRBV28,CASSVGGGVRNIQYF,TGTGCCAGCAGCGTCGGAGGAGGAGTGAGAAACATTCAGTACTTC
many,TRBJ2-1,-,TRBV29-1,CSVIRGSYNEQFF,TGCAGCGTAATAAGGGGGTCCTACAATGAGCAGTTCTTC
many,TRBJ2-1,TRBD2,TRBV6-2/TRBV6-3,CASSGLPGTSSNNEQFF,TGTGCCAGCAGTGGCCTCCCTGGGACTAGCAGCAACAATGAGCAGTTCTTC
many,TRBJ2-7,TRBD2,TRBV29-1,CSVGTSGRYEQYF,TGCAGCGTTGGGACTAGCGGGAGATACGAGCAGTACTTC
-,TRBJ2-5,TRBD1,TRBV10-3,CAISTDRAQEAQYF,TGTGCCATCAGTACGGACAGGGCGCAAGAGGCCCAGTACTTC
-,TRBJ1-6,TRBD1,TRBV12-3/TRBV12-4,CASSLRHLGQGFSPLHF,TGTGCCAGCAGTTTACGTCACCTCGGACAGGGATTTTCACCCCTCCACTTT
few,TRBJ1-1,-,TRBV4-1,CASSQDFGLFTEAFF,TGCGCCAGCAGCCAAGATTTCGGGTTGTTTACTGAAGCTTTCTTT
-,TRBJ2-3,TRBD2,TRBV7-6,CASSPLAGVANTQYF,TGTGCCAGCAGCCCTCTAGCGGGAGTGGCAAATACGCAGTATTTT
few,TRBJ2-3,-,TRBV4-1,CASAAPGKLNPTDTQYF,TGCGCGTCAGCAGCCCCAGGGAAACTAAACCCTACAGATACGCAGTATTTT
many,TRBJ1-1,TRBD1,TRBV7-2,CASRGQGGTEAFF,TGTGCCAGCAGAGGACAGGGTGGGACTGAAGCTTTCTTT
-,TRBJ1-2,-,TRBV27,CDSSPWKSNHGYTF,TGTGACAGCTCCCCCTGGAAGTCGAACCATGGCTACACCTTC
many,TRBJ2-7,TRBD1,TRBV19,CASSVDRGTYEQYF,TGTGCCAGTAGTGTGGACAGGGGGACCTACGAGCAGTACTTC